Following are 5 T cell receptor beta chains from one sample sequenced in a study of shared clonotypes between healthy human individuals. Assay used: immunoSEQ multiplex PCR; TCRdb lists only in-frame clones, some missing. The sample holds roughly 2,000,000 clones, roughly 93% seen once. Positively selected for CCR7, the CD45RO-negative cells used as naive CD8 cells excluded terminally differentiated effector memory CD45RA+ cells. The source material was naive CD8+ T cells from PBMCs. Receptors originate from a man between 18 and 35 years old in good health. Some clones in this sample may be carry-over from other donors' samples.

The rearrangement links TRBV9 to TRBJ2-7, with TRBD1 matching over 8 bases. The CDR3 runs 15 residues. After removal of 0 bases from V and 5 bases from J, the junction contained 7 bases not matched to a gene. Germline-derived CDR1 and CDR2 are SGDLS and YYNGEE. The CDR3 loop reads CASSVEADRVDEQYF. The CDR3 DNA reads TGTGCCAGCAGCGTAGAGGCGGACAGGGTGGACGAGCAGTACTTC.

The CDR3 region is CASSLWAGPRETDTQYF. In DNA form, the CDR3 reads TGTGCCAGCAGCTTATGGGCAGGGCCACGAGAGACAGATACGCAGTATTTT. V and J are TRBV11-2 and TRBJ2-3; maybe TRBD1 (5 bases). The CDR3 is 17 amino acids. CDR1 and CDR2 (germline): SGHAT, FQNNGV. Trimming removed 2 bases from V and 3 bases from J, with 18 bases in between.

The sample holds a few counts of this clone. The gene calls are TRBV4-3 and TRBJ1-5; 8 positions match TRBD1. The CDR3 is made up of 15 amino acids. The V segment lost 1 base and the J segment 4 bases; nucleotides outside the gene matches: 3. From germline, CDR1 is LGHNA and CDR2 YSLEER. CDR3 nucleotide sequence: TGCGCCAGCAGCCAAGGGACAGGGAGAAATCAGCCCCAGCATTTT. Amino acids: CASSQGTGRNQPQHF.

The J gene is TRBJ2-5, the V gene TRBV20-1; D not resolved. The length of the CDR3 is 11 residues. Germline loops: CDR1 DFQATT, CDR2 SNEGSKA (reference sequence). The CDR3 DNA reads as TGCATCATGTCCATATCGGAGACCCAGTACTTC. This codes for CIMSISETQYF.

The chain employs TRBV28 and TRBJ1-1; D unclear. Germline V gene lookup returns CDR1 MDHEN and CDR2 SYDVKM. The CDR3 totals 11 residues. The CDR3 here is CAGKGNTEAFF. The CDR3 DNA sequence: TGTGCGGGGAAGGGGAACACTGAAGCTTTCTTT.